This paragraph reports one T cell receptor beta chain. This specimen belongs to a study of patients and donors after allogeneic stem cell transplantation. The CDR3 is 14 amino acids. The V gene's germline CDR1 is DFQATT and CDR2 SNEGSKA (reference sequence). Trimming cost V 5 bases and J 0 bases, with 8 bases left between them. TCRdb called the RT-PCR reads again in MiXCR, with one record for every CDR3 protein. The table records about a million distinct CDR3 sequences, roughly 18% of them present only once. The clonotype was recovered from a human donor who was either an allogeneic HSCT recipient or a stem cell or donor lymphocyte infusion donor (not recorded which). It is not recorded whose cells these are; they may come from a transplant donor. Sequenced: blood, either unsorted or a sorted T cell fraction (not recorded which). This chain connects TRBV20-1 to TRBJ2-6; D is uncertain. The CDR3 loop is CSARGRSGANVLTF. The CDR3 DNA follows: TGCAGTGCTCGAGGTCGCTCTGGGGCCAACGTCCTGACTTTC.